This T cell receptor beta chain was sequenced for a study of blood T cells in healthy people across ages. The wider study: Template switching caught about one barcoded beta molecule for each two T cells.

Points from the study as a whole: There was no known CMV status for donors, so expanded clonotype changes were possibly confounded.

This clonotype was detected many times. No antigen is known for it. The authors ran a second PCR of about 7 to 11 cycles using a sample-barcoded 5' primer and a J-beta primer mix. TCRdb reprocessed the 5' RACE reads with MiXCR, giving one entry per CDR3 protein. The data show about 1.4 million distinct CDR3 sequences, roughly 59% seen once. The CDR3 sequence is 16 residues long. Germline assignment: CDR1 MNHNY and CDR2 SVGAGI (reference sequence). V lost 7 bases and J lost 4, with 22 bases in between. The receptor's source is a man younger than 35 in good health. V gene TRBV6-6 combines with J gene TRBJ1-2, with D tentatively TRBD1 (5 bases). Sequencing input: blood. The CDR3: CASTEGTPRVGYGYTF. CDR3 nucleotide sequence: TGTGCCAGCACCGAAGGGACGCCCAGAGTGGGCTATGGCTACACCTTC.